These T cell receptor beta chains were read from a single sample in a study of blood T cell repertoires in COVID-19. TCRdb's table, derived via immunoSEQ multiplex PCR, lists solely in-frame clones and lacks some. The sample contains 81,000 or so clones, roughly 86% of which appear only once. The sample comprised peripheral blood. The receptors stem from a man in his forties or fifties with active COVID-19. CDR3s leave out the opening cysteine and the closing phenylalanine or tryptophan. Fields, in order: clone size, V gene, CDR3 protein. The size field is filled for only some rows; it gives once, few, many or a size class.

clone_size: -; v_call: TRBV5-1; cdr3_aa: ASSLTPRGSYEQY
clone_size: few; v_call: TRBV30; cdr3_aa: AWNPRPSGANVLT
clone_size: -; v_call: TRBV19; cdr3_aa: ASSVTGGVGGELF
clone_size: -; v_call: TRBV6-5; cdr3_aa: ASSYTWAHSYEQY
clone_size: -; v_call: TRBV4-1; cdr3_aa: ASSPLPGGHGYT
clone_size: -; v_call: TRBV19; cdr3_aa: ASSIQGFTYEQY
clone_size: -; v_call: TRBV7-8; cdr3_aa: ASSLQIVNTEAF
clone_size: -; v_call: TRBV18; cdr3_aa: ASSPNRVSSGANVLT
clone_size: -; v_call: TRBV24-1; cdr3_aa: ATSSGYGTEAF
clone_size: -; v_call: TRBV5-1; cdr3_aa: ASSLGTGGQKTQY
clone_size: -; v_call: TRBV7-9; cdr3_aa: ASSLVGGFNYEQY
clone_size: -; v_call: TRBV7-9; cdr3_aa: ASSPRLGGGRDNEQF
clone_size: -; v_call: TRBV9; cdr3_aa: ASSVGARTEAF
clone_size: -; v_call: TRBV30; cdr3_aa: AQNPSGTVGDTQY
clone_size: -; v_call: TRBV9; cdr3_aa: ASSQSGDALYEQY
clone_size: -; v_call: TRBV20-1; cdr3_aa: SASRNRDQPQH
clone_size: -; v_call: TRBV29-1; cdr3_aa: SVIGTGLNTEAF
clone_size: -; v_call: TRBV28; cdr3_aa: ASSLPGGGNTIY
clone_size: -; v_call: TRBV6-2/TRBV6-3; cdr3_aa: ASSPGGGSLDTQY
clone_size: -; v_call: TRBV27; cdr3_aa: ASSSGQGGNYGYT
clone_size: -; v_call: TRBV18; cdr3_aa: ASSPGTAPETQY
clone_size: -; v_call: TRBV19; cdr3_aa: ASGREQGAEAF
clone_size: -; v_call: TRBV2; cdr3_aa: ASSYRVGNEKLF
clone_size: -; v_call: TRBV28; cdr3_aa: ASSPPGTGMAYEQY
clone_size: -; v_call: TRBV9; cdr3_aa: ASSLHDRGEQY
clone_size: -; v_call: TRBV27; cdr3_aa: ASSLRTGRNEQF
clone_size: -; v_call: TRBV28; cdr3_aa: ASSRGVAVGTYEQY
clone_size: -; v_call: TRBV11-2; cdr3_aa: ASIVRSQNLYSNQPQH
clone_size: -; v_call: TRBV5-5; cdr3_aa: ASSLGHYGGYEQY
clone_size: -; v_call: TRBV12-5; cdr3_aa: ASGLAGQGWSDSPLH
clone_size: -; v_call: TRBV5-1; cdr3_aa: ASSLALGQGNNEQF
clone_size: -; v_call: TRBV6-2/TRBV6-3; cdr3_aa: ASSYSRGHDTEAF
clone_size: -; v_call: TRBV7-6; cdr3_aa: ASSNSGTSYNEQF
clone_size: -; v_call: TRBV6-6; cdr3_aa: ASTPGGAGNTIY
clone_size: -; v_call: TRBV3-1/TRBV3-2; cdr3_aa: ASSQPLTPSGTDTQY
clone_size: once; v_call: TRBV28; cdr3_aa: ASRSYNEQF
clone_size: -; v_call: TRBV7-3; cdr3_aa: ASSSSGNRDTGELF
clone_size: -; v_call: TRBV6-5; cdr3_aa: ASSYAQGVYSPLH
clone_size: -; v_call: TRBV2; cdr3_aa: ASTDRGVDEQY
clone_size: -; v_call: TRBV1; cdr3_aa: TSSQRHLRTGPYEQY
clone_size: -; v_call: TRBV7-2; cdr3_aa: ASSQRFRSKDTEAF
clone_size: -; v_call: TRBV5-5; cdr3_aa: ASSLGQAGEQY
clone_size: -; v_call: TRBV11-2; cdr3_aa: ASSFSPGQGRNEQF
clone_size: -; v_call: TRBV2; cdr3_aa: ASSKDTSLEQY
clone_size: -; v_call: TRBV5-1; cdr3_aa: ASSRVQGTSGEKLF
clone_size: -; v_call: TRBV19; cdr3_aa: ASSGGVQGETQY
clone_size: -; v_call: TRBV4-3; cdr3_aa: ASSQDFGRGDSPLH
clone_size: -; v_call: TRBV19; cdr3_aa: AGRTSGDSGELF
clone_size: -; v_call: TRBV2; cdr3_aa: ASIEREGLNIQY
clone_size: -; v_call: TRBV25-1; cdr3_aa: ASSKSTGLGANVLT
clone_size: -; v_call: TRBV19; cdr3_aa: ASSIEAGNWHEQF
clone_size: -; v_call: TRBV6-5; cdr3_aa: ASSSGLATDTQY
clone_size: -; v_call: TRBV7-9; cdr3_aa: ASSLVGIGNTEAF
clone_size: -; v_call: TRBV7-2; cdr3_aa: ASSLDRVFQY
clone_size: -; v_call: TRBV5-1; cdr3_aa: ASSPLSTSGKNEQF